This passage covers 26 T cell receptor beta chains from one sample sequenced in a study of blood T cell repertoires in COVID-19. The repertoire was sequenced with immunoSEQ multiplex PCR; TCRdb's copy has only in-frame clones and lacks some. Of 140,000 to 150,000 clones in the sample, roughly 89% were seen once. The specimen was peripheral blood. The receptors originated from a man between 60 and 75 years old with active or convalescent COVID-19.

The J gene is TRBJ2-7, the V gene TRBV30; D is possibly TRBD1 (6 bases). The germline V and J ends were trimmed by 3 bases and 3 bases, with 18 bases remaining between them. The germline V gene has CDR1 GTSNPN and CDR2 SVGIG (reference sequence). The CDR3 length is 15 residues. CDR3 in amino acids: CAWRPPRAGVYEQYF. The CDR3 bases are TGTGCCTGGAGGCCGCCCCGGGCAGGGGTCTACGAGCAGTACTTC.

This sequence joins TRBV9 and TRBJ2-7, with TRBD1 identical over 12 bases. Germline CDR1 and CDR2: SGDLS and YYNGEE. The CDR3 loop spans 14 amino acids. Trimming took 5 bases from V and 7 from J; bases not matched to a gene: 7. In DNA form, the CDR3 reads TGTGCCAGCAGTCGGGGACAGGGGGCACGGGAGCAGTACTTC. Translation gives CASSRGQGAREQYF. Together with reference TRBV9 and TRBJ2-7, the CDR3 gives the full variable domain: DSGVTQTPKHLITATGQRVTLRCSPRSGDLSVYWYQQSLDQGLQFLIQYYNGEERAKGNILERFSAQQFPDLHSELNLSSLELGDSALYFCASSRGQGAREQYFGPGTRLTVT.

The chain couples TRBV30 to TRBJ1-2; 9 bases map to TRBD1. CDR1 and CDR2 (germline): GTSNPN, SVGIG (reference sequence). Trimming at V came to 1 base and at J to 6 bases, leaving 12 bases not matched to a gene. CDR3 length: 16 amino acids. CDR3 sequence (DNA): TGTGCCTGGAGTGCCCGAGGGACAGGGCTACGGGATGGCTACACCTTC. Residues: CAWSARGTGLRDGYTF.

The chain recombines TRBV11-2 with TRBJ2-3, with 10 nucleotides matching TRBD1. Germline V gene data show CDR1 as SGHAT and CDR2 as FQNNGV. Trimming at V came to 5 bases and at J to 4 bases, leaving 3 bases not matched to a gene. The CDR3 runs 14 residues. Here the CDR3 DNA reads TGTGCCAGCAGCCTCGGACAGGGGGCAGATACGCAGTATTTT. It specifies CASSLGQGADTQYF.

The chain uses TRBV11-2 and TRBJ1-2, with 8 bases lining up with TRBD1. J lost 7 bases, V lost 6 bases, and 7 bases had no gene match. The CDR3 is 13 residues long. Germline CDR1 is SGHAT and CDR2 is FQNNGV. CDR3 loop: CASRTTGVGGYTF. CDR3 bases: TGTGCCAGCAGAACGACAGGGGTGGGTGGCTACACCTTC.

The chain joins TRBV5-4 to TRBJ2-1, with D possibly being TRBD1 (6 bases). The CDR3 length is 15 residues. The V end lost 1 base, the J end lost 7 bases, and 15 bases lay between the germline ends. In germline, CDR1 is SGHNT, CDR2 YYREEE (reference sequence). The CDR3 DNA follows: TGTGCCAGCAGCTTGAGGCCAGGGGTTAGGAATGAGCAGTTCTTC. This codes for CASSLRPGVRNEQFF.

The chain carries TRBV28 and TRBJ2-7; D possibly corresponds to TRBD2 (5 bases). Germline V gene sequence: CDR1 MDHEN, CDR2 SYDVKM. This CDR3 spans 13 amino acids. The V gene lost 10 bases and the J gene lost 0 bases, with 13 bases spanning the gap. The CDR3 loop reads CANRDSSSYEQYF. The CDR3 nucleotides are TGTGCCAATCGGGATTCAAGCTCCTACGAGCAGTACTTC.

This clone has just a few counts. The chain combines TRBV4-1 with TRBJ1-2; D is possibly TRBD1 (6 bases). Trimming took 3 bases from V and 3 from J, leaving 14 bases between them. CDR3 length: 15 residues. Per the germline V gene, CDR1 is MGHRA and CDR2 is YSYEKL. CDR3 in DNA: TGCGCCAGCAGCCAGGATAAGGACAGACACTATGGCTACACCTTC. It is translated as CASSQDKDRHYGYTF.

This chain uses TRBV27 with TRBJ1-1, with D maybe TRBD1 (5 bases). The CDR3 runs 14 residues. Germline V CDR1 and CDR2: MNHEY, SMNVEV (reference sequence). Trimming removed 8 bases from V and 0 bases from J, with 13 bases in between. Here the CDR3 DNA reads TGTGCCAGCTGGCCAGGGATCATGAACACTGAAGCTTTCTTT. As protein: CASWPGIMNTEAFF.

The chain combines TRBV7-2 with TRBJ2-3; TRBD2 agrees at 8 bases. This CDR3 has 14 residues. CDR1 and CDR2 from the germline V gene are SGHTA and FQGNSA. The V gene end was trimmed by 5 bases and the J gene end by 3 bases; junction bases not matched to a gene: 4. CDR3 nucleotide sequence: TGTGCCAGCAGCCCCGGGAGGGAAACAGATACGCAGTATTTT. As protein: CASSPGRETDTQYF.

This chain connects TRBV11-2 to TRBJ1-2; D remains ambiguous. The germline CDR1 and CDR2 sequences are SGHAT and FQNNGV. V gave up 5 bases and J gave up 5 bases, with 3 bases separating them. The CDR3 covers 10 residues. Here the CDR3 DNA reads TGTGCCAGCAGCCCGTATGGCTACACCTTC. Amino acids: CASSPYGYTF.

The V and J genes are TRBV28 and TRBJ2-7; 7 nucleotides match TRBD1. Trimming cost V 5 bases and J 3 bases; bases outside gene matches: 10. Germline V gene lookup returns CDR1 MDHEN and CDR2 SYDVKM. The CDR3 loop spans 15 amino acids. The CDR3 DNA sequence: TGTGCCAGCAGTGGCCGGGACAGTTTCGACTACGAGCAGTACTTC. This encodes CASSGRDSFDYEQYF.

V and J are TRBV28 and TRBJ2-3; possibly TRBD1 for D (6 bases). This CDR3 comprises 12 residues. Germline V gives CDR1 MDHEN, CDR2 SYDVKM. V shed 7 bases and J shed 6 bases, with 11 bases lying between them. CDR3 amino acids: CASTSGQDTQYF. In DNA form, the CDR3 reads TGTGCCAGCACCTCAGGACAGGATACGCAGTATTTT.

The CDR3 region has the DNA TGTGCCAGCAGTTCTCAGGGGGGTGGCTACACCTTC. Residues: CASSSQGGGYTF. This chain joins TRBV12-3 or TRBV12-4 and TRBJ1-2; 7 bases agree with TRBD1. J lost 7 bases, V lost 4 bases, and 3 bases had no gene match. The CDR3 runs to 12 residues.

The chain couples TRBV14 to TRBJ2-3, with 8 bases aligning to TRBD2. The CDR3 consists of 15 residues. Germline values: CDR1 SGHDN, CDR2 FVKESK. J lost 4 bases, V lost 1 base, and 4 bases had no gene match. The CDR3 is CASSQAGRGSDTQYF. The CDR3 region has the DNA TGTGCCAGCAGCCAAGCCGGGAGGGGCTCAGATACGCAGTATTTT.

The V gene is TRBV5-1, the J gene TRBJ2-6, with 10 bases identical to TRBD1. Trimming at V came to 4 bases and at J to 2 bases, leaving 6 bases not matched to a gene. The germline V gene encodes CDR1 SGHRS and CDR2 YFSETQ. The CDR3 runs 17 residues. The CDR3 is CASSPGQGVPGANVLTF. Here the CDR3 DNA reads TGCGCCAGCAGCCCTGGACAGGGGGTACCTGGGGCCAACGTCCTGACTTTC.

The chain joins TRBV5-1 to TRBJ2-3; 8 nucleotides align to TRBD2. CDR1 is SGHRS, CDR2 YFSETQ, per germline. This CDR3 comprises 15 residues. The ends lost 0 bases at V and 6 bases at J; junction bases unmatched: 6. The CDR3 DNA reads TGCGCCAGCAGCTTGGTCGGGAGGGATATGGATACGCAGTATTTT. Amino acids: CASSLVGRDMDTQYF.

The rearrangement uses TRBV9 and TRBJ2-5, with D perhaps TRBD1 (7 bases). The germline V gene encodes CDR1 SGDLS and CDR2 YYNGEE. The CDR3 covers 16 residues. With 0 bases removed from V and 5 bases from J, the gap between germline ends came to 17 bases. The CDR3 bases are TGTGCCAGCAGCGTAGACGGCAGGGGGGTGGCGGAGACCCAGTACTTC. This encodes CASSVDGRGVAETQYF.

The chain recombines TRBV18 with TRBJ2-1, with D uncertain. V was trimmed by 6 bases and J by 3 bases, leaving 18 bases between them. The CDR3 runs 16 residues. Per germline, CDR1 KGHSH and CDR2 LQKENI. CDR3 region: CASSGQATLIYNEQFF. CDR3 DNA: TGTGCCAGCTCTGGGCAGGCCACACTTATCTACAATGAGCAGTTCTTC.

The V call is TRBV7-5, the J call TRBJ1-5; the tabulated D call, TRBD1, remains unverified against the DNA. TRBV7-5 is listed as a pseudogene. The CDR3 totals 13 residues. CDR3 sequence: CVRSLKGVQPQHF. The CDR3 DNA is TGTGTCAGAAGCTTAAAGGGGGTACAGCCCCAGCATTTT.

The chain is built from TRBV6-5 and TRBJ2-2; 10 bases line up with TRBD2. The CDR3 extends over 15 amino acids. Trimming took 3 bases from V and 4 from J; bases not matched to a gene: 2. The germline CDR1 and CDR2 sequences are MNHEY and SVGAGI. DNA of the CDR3: TGTGCCAGCAGTTATGGGACTAGCGTCACCGGGGAGCTGTTTTTT. Translated: CASSYGTSVTGELFF.

V is TRBV19 and J is TRBJ1-5; 7 nucleotides line up with TRBD1. Trimming cost V 8 bases and J 6 bases; bases outside gene matches: 7. This CDR3 region has 13 residues. Germline CDR1 and CDR2: LNHDA and SQIVND (reference sequence). The CDR3 sequence is CASAGGNRQPQHF. Here the CDR3 DNA reads TGTGCCAGTGCAGGGGGTAATCGTCAGCCCCAGCATTTT.

The rearrangement links TRBV24-1 to TRBJ2-7, with 10 bases identical to TRBD1. The CDR3 spans 16 residues. CDR1 is KGHDR and CDR2 is SFDVKD in the germline V gene. J lost 2 bases, V lost 5 bases, and 8 bases had no gene match. CDR3: CATSGPGTGETYEQYF. The CDR3 DNA follows: TGTGCCACCAGTGGTCCTGGGACAGGGGAGACCTACGAGCAGTACTTC.

Only a few counts were recorded for this clone. The genes are TRBV6-5 and TRBJ2-7; TRBD2 matches 8 bases. The V segment lost 2 bases and the J segment 3 bases; nucleotides outside the gene matches: 6. CDR1 and CDR2 from the germline V gene are MNHEY and SVGAGI. CDR3 length: 15 amino acids. The CDR3 sequence: CASSYRAGAIYEQYF. CDR3 DNA sequence: TGTGCCAGCAGTTACCGAGCGGGAGCTATCTACGAGCAGTACTTC.

V is TRBV28 and J is TRBJ1-3; 7 bases line up with TRBD1. Germline trimming cut 5 bases from V and 1 base from J; bases unmatched to any gene: 11. Germline-derived CDR1 and CDR2 are MDHEN and SYDVKM. This CDR3 is built from 17 residues. CDR3 in amino acids: CASSPPRDRESGNTIYF. For the CDR3, the DNA is TGTGCCAGCAGTCCCCCCCGAGACAGGGAATCTGGAAACACCATATATTTT.

V usage is TRBV6-1 and J usage is TRBJ2-5; TRBD1 matches at 7 bases. CDR3 length: 14 residues. Germline V gene sequence: CDR1 MNHNS, CDR2 SASEGT. J lost 3 bases, V lost 3 bases, and 4 bases had no gene match. This CDR3 reads CASSDVGTEETQYF. The DNA for the CDR3 is TGTGCCAGCAGTGATGTCGGGACAGAAGAGACCCAGTACTTC.